This T cell receptor beta chain was captured by sequencing in a study of shared clonotypes between healthy human individuals. Study-wide context: Sampling drew on donors who were a couple of women and three men aged 18 to 49.

PBMC DNA, left unsorted, was sequenced on ten immunoSEQ deep assay plates. Per the study methods: Because ImmunoSEQ provided only junction sequences with no quality scores, the filtering differed. Measured with immunoSEQ multiplex PCR; TCRdb has only the in-frame clones, and not every one. V, J and clone size derive from that table, while D and trimming were established from the DNA sequence. The sample lists roughly 500,000 clones; over 60% were seen once. As concerns this clone: Additional DNA sequences in this sample encode the identical CDR3.

The V gene's germline CDR1 is DFQATT and CDR2 SNEGSKA (reference sequence). The V gene lost 3 bases and the J gene lost 4 bases, with 2 bases spanning the gap. The length of the CDR3 is 10 residues. Sequencing input: PBMCs. This receptor was identified in a woman aged 40 to 50 in good health. Some clones in this sample may be carry-over from other donors' samples. The chain couples TRBV20-1 to TRBJ2-3; D is unclear. The CDR3 spells CSASPDTQYF. In DNA form, the CDR3 reads TGCAGTGCTAGTCCAGATACGCAGTATTTT.